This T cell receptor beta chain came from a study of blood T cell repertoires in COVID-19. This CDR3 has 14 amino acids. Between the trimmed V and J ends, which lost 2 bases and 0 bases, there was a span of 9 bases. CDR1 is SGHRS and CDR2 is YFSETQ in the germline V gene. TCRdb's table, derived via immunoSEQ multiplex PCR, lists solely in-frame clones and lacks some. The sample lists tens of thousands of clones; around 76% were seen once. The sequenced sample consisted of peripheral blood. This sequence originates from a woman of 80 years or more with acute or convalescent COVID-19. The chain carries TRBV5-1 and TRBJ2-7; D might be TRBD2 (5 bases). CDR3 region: CASSLAASSYEQYF. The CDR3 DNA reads TGCGCCAGCAGCTTAGCGGCGAGCTCCTACGAGCAGTACTTC.